The 2 T cell receptor beta chains given below trace back to one sample, sequenced in a study of blood T cells in healthy people across ages. The authors ran a second PCR of about 6 to 12 cycles using a sample-barcoded 5' primer and a J-beta primer mix. Each CDR3 protein is one row after TCRdb ran MiXCR on the 5' RACE reads. This sample carries about 760,000 distinct CDR3 sequences, about 25% of them seen once, and the ten largest clones take 9% to 9.5%. The same sample was also studied in work on T cells of mothers and their children.

The sample comprised blood. These receptors came from a boy between 5 and 17 years old in good health.

CDR3 bases: TGTGCCAGCAGCCAAATTTTGGGACTAAACCAAGAGACCCAGTACTTC. This codes for CASSQILGLNQETQYF. The chain uses TRBV5-6 and TRBJ2-5, with 7 bases fitting TRBD2. The CDR3 totals 16 residues. The germline V gene has CDR1 SGHDT and CDR2 YYEEEE. Trimming cost V 4 bases and J 0 bases; bases outside gene matches: 9. Looking up the rest from reference TRBV5-6 and TRBJ2-5 gives the full variable domain: DAGVTQSPTHLIKTRGQQVTLRCSPKSGHDTVSWYQQALGQGPQFIFQYYEEEERQRGNFPDRFSGHQFPNYSSELNVNALLLGDSALYLCASSQILGLNQETQYFGPGTRLLVL.

The rearrangement joins TRBV7-9 to TRBJ1-4; the D gene is possibly TRBD1 (5 bases). V was clipped by 1 base and J by 8 bases, with 17 bases between them. Germline-derived CDR1 and CDR2 are SEHNR and FQNEAQ (reference sequence). This CDR3 has 16 amino acids. Written as DNA, the CDR3 is TGTGCCAGCAGCTTAGACCCTTCTAGGGACGCCGAAAAACTGTTTTTT. Residues: CASSLDPSRDAEKLFF.